The rows below give T cell receptor beta chains drawn from one sample of a study of CD8 T cells in Susac syndrome. Each CDR3 protein is one row after TCRdb ran MiXCR on the immunoSEQ multiplex PCR reads. The table lists roughly 330,000 distinct CDR3 sequences, 92% of them singletons. Sequencing input: CD4+ T cells from PBMCs. These receptors were collected from a human donor with multiple sclerosis. CDR3s include the opening cysteine and the closing phenylalanine or tryptophan. The D gene is left open where the match is weak. The size entry is marked missing in some rows and otherwise reads once, few, many or a size class.

TRBD1	TRBJ1-1	-	TRBV7-6	15	CASSLWTGGDTEAFF	TGTGCCAGCAGCTTATGGACAGGGGGTGACACTGAAGCTTTCTTT
TRBD1	TRBJ2-5	once	TRBV5-1	15	CASIAGTGDQETQYF	TGCGCCAGCATCGCCGGGACAGGGGACCAAGAGACCCAGTACTTC
-	TRBJ1-4	-	TRBV19	14	CASTLTATNGELFF	TGTGCCAGTACCCTGACAGCTACAAACGGAGAACTGTTTTTT
-	TRBJ2-6	once	TRBV7-9	13	CATPRSGANVLTF	TGTGCCACCCCACGCTCTGGGGCCAACGTCCTGACTTTC
TRBD1	TRBJ2-1	-	TRBV9	15	CASSVGTGDYNEQFF	TGTGCCAGCAGCGTCGGGACAGGGGATTACAATGAGCAGTTCTTC
TRBD1	TRBJ1-4	-	TRBV7-3	14	CASSLSGGDEKLFF	TGTGCCAGCAGCTTATCAGGGGGCGATGAAAAACTGTTTTTT
TRBD1	TRBJ2-7	-	TRBV20-1	13	CSAGRDRAYEQYF	TGCAGTGCTGGCCGGGACAGGGCCTACGAGCAGTACTTC
-	TRBJ1-2	-	TRBV11-2	13	CASSLRRGYGYTF	TGTGCCAGCAGCTTAAGAAGGGGCTATGGCTACACCTTC
TRBD2	TRBJ2-3	-	TRBV20-1	16	CSASMGREGLADTQYF	TGCAGTGCTAGCATGGGGCGGGAGGGGTTAGCAGATACGCAGTATTTT
TRBD1	TRBJ1-1	-	TRBV6-2/TRBV6-3	16	CASSSGQGVQGTEAFF	TGTGCCAGCAGTTCGGGACAGGGGGTTCAAGGAACTGAAGCTTTCTTT
-	TRBJ2-3	-	TRBV12-3/TRBV12-4	14	CASSIREFTDTQYF	TGTGCCAGCAGTATCAGGGAATTCACAGATACGCAGTATTTT
-	TRBJ1-2	-	TRBV6-6	13	CASSPGPSRGYTF	TGTGCCAGCAGCCCAGGGCCCTCTAGGGGCTACACCTTC
-	TRBJ1-1	-	TRBV20-1	12	CSATPGNTEAFF	TGCAGTGCGACTCCGGGGAACACTGAAGCTTTCTTT
-	TRBJ2-7	-	TRBV12-3/TRBV12-4	15	CASSLVGGASDEQYF	TGTGCCAGCAGTTTAGTGGGGGGCGCGTCTGACGAGCAGTACTTC
TRBD2	TRBJ2-2	-	TRBV6-1	17	CASSHTRGSGRAGELFF	TGTGCCAGCAGCCATACCCGGGGTAGCGGGAGGGCCGGGGAGCTGTTTTTT
-	TRBJ2-2	-	TRBV3-1	15	CASSQDLGNTGELFF	TGTGCCAGCAGCCAAGATCTAGGGAACACCGGGGAGCTGTTTTTT
TRBD2	TRBJ2-1	-	TRBV5-1	18	CASSLDPTREGRFNEQFF	TGCGCCAGCAGCTTGGATCCCACGCGGGAGGGCCGCTTCAATGAGCAGTTCTTC
-	TRBJ2-1	-	TRBV3-1	15	CASSQDEGTYNEQFF	TGTGCCAGCAGCCAAGACGAGGGCACCTACAATGAGCAGTTCTTC
-	TRBJ2-1	-	TRBV9	14	CASSVVSQSNEQFF	TGTGCCAGCAGCGTGGTTAGTCAAAGCAATGAGCAGTTCTTC
-	TRBJ1-1	-	TRBV20-1	12	CSARGISGEAFF	TGCAGTGCTAGAGGGATTTCAGGTGAAGCTTTCTTT
TRBD1	TRBJ2-7	-	TRBV11-1	14	CASSPRDRGHEQYF	TGTGCCAGCAGCCCCCGGGACAGGGGCCACGAGCAGTACTTC
-	TRBJ2-1	-	TRBV20-1	12	CSVVSSYNEQFF	TGCAGTGTAGTTAGCTCCTACAATGAGCAGTTCTTC
TRBD2	TRBJ2-1	-	TRBV24-1	16	CATSDRAGSGGNEQFF	TGTGCCACCAGTGACCGAGCGGGGTCGGGGGGCAATGAGCAGTTCTTC
-	TRBJ2-5	-	TRBV10-3	12	CATGGPSETQYF	TGTGCCACAGGGGGGCCAAGTGAGACCCAGTACTTC
TRBD2	TRBJ2-1	-	TRBV19	15	CASSIRTSGSNEQFF	TGTGCCAGTAGTATCCGGACTAGCGGGAGCAATGAGCAGTTCTTC
TRBD1	TRBJ1-2	-	TRBV12-3/TRBV12-4	14	CASSLTGGFVGYTF	TGTGCCAGCAGCTTGACAGGGGGCTTCGTCGGCTACACCTTC
-	TRBJ2-7	-	TRBV14	16	CASSQGYPTGSYEQYF	TGTGCCAGCAGCCAAGGGTACCCGACAGGAAGCTACGAGCAGTACTTC
-	TRBJ2-7	-	TRBV7-9	13	CASSLGQHYEQYF	TGTGCCAGCAGCTTAGGGCAGCACTACGAGCAGTACTTC